This TCR beta chain was identified in a study of blood T cells in healthy people across ages. Of note for this clonotype: The antigen remains undetermined.

Whole-study findings and limits: Unsorted PBMCs blocked a conclusive comparison of naive and antigen-experienced cells.

Sample-barcoded 5' priming and a J-beta primer mix drove a second PCR of about 7 to 12 cycles. In TCRdb, the 5' RACE reads were re-called with MiXCR into one record per CDR3 protein. The sample records over a million distinct CDR3 sequences, 35% to 45% being singletons. The CDR3 totals 15 residues. The germline V gene encodes CDR1 LGHDT and CDR2 YNNKEL (reference sequence). Trimming at V came to 4 bases and at J to 5 bases, leaving 10 bases not matched to a gene. The gene calls are TRBV3-1 and TRBJ2-7, with 8 nucleotides matching TRBD1. Sequencing was carried out using blood. The receptor was derived from a woman aged 18-35 years in good health. The CDR3 DNA is TGTGCCAGCAGCCGTAGACAGGGGATTGACGACGAGCAGTACTTC. Translating gives CASSRRQGIDDEQYF.